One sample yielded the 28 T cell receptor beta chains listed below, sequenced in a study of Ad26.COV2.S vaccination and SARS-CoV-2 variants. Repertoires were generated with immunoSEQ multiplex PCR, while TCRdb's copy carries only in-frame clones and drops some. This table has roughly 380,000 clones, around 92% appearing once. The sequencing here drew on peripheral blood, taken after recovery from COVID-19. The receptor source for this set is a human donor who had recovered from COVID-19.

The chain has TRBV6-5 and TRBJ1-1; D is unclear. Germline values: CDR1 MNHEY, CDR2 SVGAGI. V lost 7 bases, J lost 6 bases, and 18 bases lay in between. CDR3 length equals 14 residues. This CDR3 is CASTPQPRVAEAFF. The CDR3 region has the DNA TGTGCCAGCACTCCCCAACCCCGCGTGGCTGAAGCTTTCTTT.

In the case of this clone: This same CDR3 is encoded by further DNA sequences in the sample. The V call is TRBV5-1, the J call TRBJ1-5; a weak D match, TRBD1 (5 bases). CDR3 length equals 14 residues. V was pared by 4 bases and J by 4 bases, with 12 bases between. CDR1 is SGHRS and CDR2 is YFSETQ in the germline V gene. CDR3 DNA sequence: TGCGCCAGCAGCCCAGACAGCTTAAATCAGCCCCAGCATTTT. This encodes CASSPDSLNQPQHF.

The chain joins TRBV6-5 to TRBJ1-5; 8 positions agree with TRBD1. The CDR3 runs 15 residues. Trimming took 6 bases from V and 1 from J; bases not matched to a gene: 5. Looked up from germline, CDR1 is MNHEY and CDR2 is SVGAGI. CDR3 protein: CASRSDRASNQPQHF. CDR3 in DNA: TGTGCCAGCAGATCGGACAGGGCGAGCAATCAGCCCCAGCATTTT.

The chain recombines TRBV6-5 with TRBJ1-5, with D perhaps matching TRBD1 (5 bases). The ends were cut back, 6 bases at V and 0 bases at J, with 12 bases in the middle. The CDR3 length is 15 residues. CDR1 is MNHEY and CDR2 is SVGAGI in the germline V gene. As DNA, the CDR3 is TGTGCCAGCAGGCTCCTGACAGCTAGCAATCAGCCCCAGCATTTT. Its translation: CASRLLTASNQPQHF.

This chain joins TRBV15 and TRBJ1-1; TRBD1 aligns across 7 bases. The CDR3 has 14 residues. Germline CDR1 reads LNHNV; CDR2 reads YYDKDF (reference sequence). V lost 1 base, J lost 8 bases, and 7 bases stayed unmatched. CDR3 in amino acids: CATSRVGQFSEAFF. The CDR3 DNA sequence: TGTGCCACCAGCAGAGTGGGACAGTTCAGCGAAGCTTTCTTT.

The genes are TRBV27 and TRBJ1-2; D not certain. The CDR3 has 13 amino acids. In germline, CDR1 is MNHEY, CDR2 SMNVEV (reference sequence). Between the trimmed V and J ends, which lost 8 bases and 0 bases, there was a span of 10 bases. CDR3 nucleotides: TGTGCCAGCGGTGGGCAGGCTAACTATGGCTACACCTTC. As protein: CASGGQANYGYTF.

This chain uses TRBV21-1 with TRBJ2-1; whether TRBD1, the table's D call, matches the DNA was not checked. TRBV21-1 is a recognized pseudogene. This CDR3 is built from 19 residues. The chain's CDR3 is CASSDLSERDSYLYNEQFF. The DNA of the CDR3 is TGTGCCAGCAGCGACCTTTCGGAGAGGGACAGCTACTTGTACAATGAGCAGTTCTTC.

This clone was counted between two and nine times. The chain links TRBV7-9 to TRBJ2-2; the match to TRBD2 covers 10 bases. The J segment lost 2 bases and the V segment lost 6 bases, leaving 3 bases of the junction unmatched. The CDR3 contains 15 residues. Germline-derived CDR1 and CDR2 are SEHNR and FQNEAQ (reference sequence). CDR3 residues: CASRSSGGNTGELFF. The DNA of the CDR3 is TGTGCCAGCAGGTCTAGCGGGGGAAACACCGGGGAGCTGTTTTTT.

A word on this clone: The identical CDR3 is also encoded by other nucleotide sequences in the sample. The CDR3 here is CASSVGPTDTQYF. Written as DNA, the CDR3 is TGTGCCAGCAGCGTTGGGCCCACAGATACGCAGTATTTT. This rearrangement joins TRBV9 to TRBJ2-3; D gene ambiguous. Germline lookup yields CDR1 SGDLS and CDR2 YYNGEE. V was cut by 2 bases and J by 2 bases, with 6 bases left in between. The CDR3 is 13 residues long.

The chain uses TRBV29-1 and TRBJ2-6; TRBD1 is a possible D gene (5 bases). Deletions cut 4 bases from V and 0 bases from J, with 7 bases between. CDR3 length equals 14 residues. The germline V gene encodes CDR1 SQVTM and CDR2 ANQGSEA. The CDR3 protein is CSVGGPSGANVLTF. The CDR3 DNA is TGCAGCGTTGGGGGCCCCTCTGGGGCCAACGTCCTGACTTTC. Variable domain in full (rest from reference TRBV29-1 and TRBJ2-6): SAVISQKPSRDICQRGTSLTIQCQVDSQVTMMFWYRQQPGQSLTLIATANQGSEATYESGFVIDKFPISRPNLTFSTLTVSNMSPEDSSIYLCSVGGPSGANVLTFGAGSRLTVL.

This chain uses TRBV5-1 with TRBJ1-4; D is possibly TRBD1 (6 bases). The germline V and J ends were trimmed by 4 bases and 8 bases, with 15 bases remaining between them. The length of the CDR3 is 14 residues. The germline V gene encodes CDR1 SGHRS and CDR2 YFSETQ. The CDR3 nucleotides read TGCGCCAGCAGCCCCGGGGGCCTGGGGGAAAAACTGTTTTTT. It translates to CASSPGGLGEKLFF.

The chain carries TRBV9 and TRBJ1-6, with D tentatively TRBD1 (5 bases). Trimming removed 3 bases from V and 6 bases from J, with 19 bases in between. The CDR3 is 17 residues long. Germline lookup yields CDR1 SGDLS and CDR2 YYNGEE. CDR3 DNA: TGTGCCAGCAGCGGAACCTCAGGGCCGAGCCCTAATTCACCCCTCCACTTT. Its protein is CASSGTSGPSPNSPLHF.

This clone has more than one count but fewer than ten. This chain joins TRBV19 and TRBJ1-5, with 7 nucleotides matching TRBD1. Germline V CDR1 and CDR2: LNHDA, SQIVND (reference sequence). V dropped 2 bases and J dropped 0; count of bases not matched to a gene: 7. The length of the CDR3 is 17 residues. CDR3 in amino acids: CASSIRRGQTSNQPQHF. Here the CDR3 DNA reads TGTGCCAGTAGTATAAGGCGGGGACAGACTAGCAATCAGCCCCAGCATTTT.

CDR3 sequence reads: CASGTYNEQFF. As DNA, the CDR3 is TGTGCCAGCGGGACATACAATGAGCAGTTCTTC. The chain has TRBV19 and TRBJ2-1, with a possible D match to TRBD1 (6 bases). Germline CDR1 and CDR2: LNHDA and SQIVND (reference sequence). The V and J ends lost 9 bases and 4 bases respectively, with 7 bases between them. The CDR3 length is 11 residues.

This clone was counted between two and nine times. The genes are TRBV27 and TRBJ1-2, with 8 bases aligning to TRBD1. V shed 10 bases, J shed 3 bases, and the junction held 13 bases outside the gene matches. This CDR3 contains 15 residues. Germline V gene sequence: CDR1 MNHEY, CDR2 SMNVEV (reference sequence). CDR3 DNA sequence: TGTGCCACCCGCCGCCCGGGACAGGTCGACTATGGCTACACCTTC. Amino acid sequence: CATRRPGQVDYGYTF.

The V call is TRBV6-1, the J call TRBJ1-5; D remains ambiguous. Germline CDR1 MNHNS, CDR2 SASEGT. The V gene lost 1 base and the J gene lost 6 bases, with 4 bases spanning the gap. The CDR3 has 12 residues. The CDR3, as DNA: TGTGCCAGCAGTGAAGGGAGTCAGCCCCAGCATTTT. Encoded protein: CASSEGSQPQHF.

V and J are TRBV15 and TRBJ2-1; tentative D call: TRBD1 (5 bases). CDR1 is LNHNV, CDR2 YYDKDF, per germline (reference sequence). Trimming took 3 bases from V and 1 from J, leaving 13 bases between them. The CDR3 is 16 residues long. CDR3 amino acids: CATSSQVRASYNEQFF. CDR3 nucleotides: TGTGCCACCAGCAGCCAGGTCAGGGCTTCCTACAATGAGCAGTTCTTC.

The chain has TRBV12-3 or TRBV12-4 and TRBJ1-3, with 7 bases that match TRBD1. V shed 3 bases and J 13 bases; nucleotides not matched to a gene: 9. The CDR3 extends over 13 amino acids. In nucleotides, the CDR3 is TGTGCCAGCAGTTTGAGGGGTGGGACAGCAATATATTTT. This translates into CASSLRGGTAIYF.

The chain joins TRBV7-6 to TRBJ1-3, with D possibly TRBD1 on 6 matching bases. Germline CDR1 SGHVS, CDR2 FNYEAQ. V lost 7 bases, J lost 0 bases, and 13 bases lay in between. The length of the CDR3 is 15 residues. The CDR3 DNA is TGTGCCAGCAAAGATCAGGGGAGCTCTGGAAACACCATATATTTT. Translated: CASKDQGSSGNTIYF. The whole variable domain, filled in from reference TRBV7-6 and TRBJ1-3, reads GAGVSQSPRYKVTKRGQDVALRCDPISGHVSLYWYRQALGQGPEFLTYFNYEAQQDKSGLPNDRFSAERPEGSISTLTIQRTEQRDSAMYRCASKDQGSSGNTIYFGEGSWLTVV.

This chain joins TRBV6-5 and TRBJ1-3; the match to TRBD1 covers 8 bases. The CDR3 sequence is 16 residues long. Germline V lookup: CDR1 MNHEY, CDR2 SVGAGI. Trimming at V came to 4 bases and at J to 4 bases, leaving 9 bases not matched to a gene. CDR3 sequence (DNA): TGTGCCAGCAGTTCCCATCAGGGGGCGGAAGGAAACACCATATATTTT. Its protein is CASSSHQGAEGNTIYF.

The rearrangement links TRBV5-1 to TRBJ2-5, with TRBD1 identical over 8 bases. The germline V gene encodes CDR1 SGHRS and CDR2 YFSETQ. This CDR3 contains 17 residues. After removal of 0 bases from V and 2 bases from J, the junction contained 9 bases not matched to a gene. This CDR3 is CASSLGVRGLSQETQYF. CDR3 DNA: TGCGCCAGCAGCTTGGGTGTCAGGGGGCTATCGCAAGAGACCCAGTACTTC.

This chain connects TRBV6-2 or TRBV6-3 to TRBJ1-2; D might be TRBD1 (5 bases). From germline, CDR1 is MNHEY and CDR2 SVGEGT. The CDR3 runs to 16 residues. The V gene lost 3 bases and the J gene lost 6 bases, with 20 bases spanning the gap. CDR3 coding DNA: TGTGCCAGCAGTTATGAACCTGGCAGGGCCCCCCATGGCTACACCTTC. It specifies CASSYEPGRAPHGYTF.

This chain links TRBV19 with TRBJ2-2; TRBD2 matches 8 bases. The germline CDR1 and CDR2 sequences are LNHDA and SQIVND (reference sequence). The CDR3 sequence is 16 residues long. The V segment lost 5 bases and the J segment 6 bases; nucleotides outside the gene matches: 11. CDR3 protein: CASSSRTSRMAGELFF. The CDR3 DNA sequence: TGTGCCAGTAGTTCCCGGACTAGCCGCATGGCCGGGGAGCTGTTTTTT. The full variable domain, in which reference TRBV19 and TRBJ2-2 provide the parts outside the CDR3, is DGGITQSPKYLFRKEGQNVTLSCEQNLNHDAMYWYRQDPGQGLRLIYYSQIVNDFQKGDIAEGYSVSREKKESFPLTVTSAQKNPTAFYLCASSSRTSRMAGELFFGEGSRLTVL.

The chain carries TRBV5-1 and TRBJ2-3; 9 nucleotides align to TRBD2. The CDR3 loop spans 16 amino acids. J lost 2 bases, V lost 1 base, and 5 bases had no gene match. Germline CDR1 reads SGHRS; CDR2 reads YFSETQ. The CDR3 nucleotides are TGCGCCAGCAGCTTGTGGGCGGGGGGGGACACAGATACGCAGTATTTT. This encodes CASSLWAGGDTDTQYF.

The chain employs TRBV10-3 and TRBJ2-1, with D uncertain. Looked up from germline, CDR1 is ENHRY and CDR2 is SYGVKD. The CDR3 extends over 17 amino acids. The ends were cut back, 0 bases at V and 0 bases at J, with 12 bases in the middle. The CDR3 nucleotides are TGTGCCATCAGTGAGTCGACCTGGCATAGCTCCTACAATGAGCAGTTCTTC. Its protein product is CAISESTWHSSYNEQFF.

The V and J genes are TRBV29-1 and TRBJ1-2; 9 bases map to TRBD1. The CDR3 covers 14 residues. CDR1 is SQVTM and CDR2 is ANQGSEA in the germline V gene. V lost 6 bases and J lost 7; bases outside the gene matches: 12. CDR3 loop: CSVAGTGIEVGYTF. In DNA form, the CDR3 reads TGCAGCGTGGCCGGGACAGGGATCGAGGTTGGCTACACCTTC.

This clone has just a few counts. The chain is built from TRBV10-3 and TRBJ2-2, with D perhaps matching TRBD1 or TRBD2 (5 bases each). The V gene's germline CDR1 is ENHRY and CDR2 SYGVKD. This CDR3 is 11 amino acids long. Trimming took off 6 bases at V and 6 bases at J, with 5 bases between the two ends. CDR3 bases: TGTGCCATCAGGGGGGCCGGGGAGCTGTTTTTT. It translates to CAIRGAGELFF.

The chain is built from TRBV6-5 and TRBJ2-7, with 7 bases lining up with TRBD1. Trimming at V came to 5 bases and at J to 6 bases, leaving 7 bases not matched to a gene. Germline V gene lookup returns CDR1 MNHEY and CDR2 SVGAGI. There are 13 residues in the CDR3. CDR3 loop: CASSIYRGREQYF. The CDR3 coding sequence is TGTGCCAGCAGTATCTACAGGGGACGCGAGCAGTACTTC.